A selection of T cell receptor beta chains follows, all from one sample in a study of tumor-infiltrating lymphocytes in glioblastoma multiforme. TCRdb called the multiplex PCR reads again in MiXCR, with one record for every CDR3 protein. This table has 9,500 to 13,000 distinct CDR3 sequences, 60% to 75% appearing once. The specimen was brain tumor tissue. The source is a male donor with glioblastoma. The conserved cysteine and the conserved F or W are not part of the CDR3 here. Clone size, where shown, is once, few, many, or a class for clones that have expanded.

abundance: .; j_gene: TRBJ2-7; v_gene: TRBV10-3; CDR3aa: VISESTSGGYEQY
abundance: many; j_gene: TRBJ2-5; v_gene: TRBV7-3; CDR3aa: ASSLGDEGRNQETQY
abundance: .; j_gene: TRBJ2-5; v_gene: TRBV11-2; CDR3aa: ASSRGQQETQY
abundance: .; j_gene: TRBJ2-2; v_gene: TRBV11-2; CDR3aa: ASSPGRVGTGELF
abundance: .; j_gene: TRBJ1-5; v_gene: TRBV6-2/TRBV6-3; CDR3aa: DTGYSNQPQQ
abundance: .; j_gene: TRBJ2-6; v_gene: TRBV10-2; CDR3aa: ASRGAGANVLT
abundance: few; j_gene: TRBJ2-1; v_gene: TRBV20-1; CDR3aa: SASPGPPSEQF
abundance: .; j_gene: TRBJ1-5; v_gene: TRBV20-1; CDR3aa: SARGRTGGRPQH
abundance: medium-sized; j_gene: TRBJ2-1; v_gene: TRBV20-1; CDR3aa: SVNQYNEQF
abundance: .; j_gene: TRBJ2-7; v_gene: TRBV12-3/TRBV12-4; CDR3aa: ASSQDGFYYEQY
abundance: .; j_gene: TRBJ2-5; v_gene: TRBV10-1; CDR3aa: ASSGLAGGIQY
abundance: .; j_gene: TRBJ2-3; v_gene: TRBV10-2; CDR3aa: ARSAGSSTDTQY
abundance: .; j_gene: TRBJ1-6; v_gene: TRBV20-1; CDR3aa: SARGRGSVDSPVH
abundance: .; j_gene: TRBJ2-5; v_gene: TRBV20-1; CDR3aa: SAIRQPQETQN
abundance: medium-sized; j_gene: TRBJ2-2; v_gene: TRBV29-1; CDR3aa: SVVGTGMPGELF
abundance: medium-sized; j_gene: TRBJ2-1; v_gene: TRBV5-6; CDR3aa: ASSLSSGSNEQF
abundance: .; j_gene: TRBJ2-3; v_gene: TRBV10-2; CDR3aa: ASSKAWAGTVTQY
abundance: once; j_gene: TRBJ2-2; v_gene: TRBV11-3; CDR3aa: ASSLGGTNTGELF
abundance: .; j_gene: TRBJ2-7; v_gene: TRBV29-1; CDR3aa: SVEETTYEQY
abundance: .; j_gene: TRBJ2-6; v_gene: TRBV20-1; CDR3aa: SARDRAGTNILT
abundance: few; j_gene: TRBJ2-3; v_gene: TRBV27; CDR3aa: ASSLAGTRYTDTQY
abundance: .; j_gene: TRBJ1-2; v_gene: TRBV20-1; CDR3aa: SARGPPGGDGYT
abundance: .; j_gene: TRBJ2-1; v_gene: TRBV4-2; CDR3aa: ASSQDRLAGGIGGEQF
abundance: once; j_gene: TRBJ2-5; v_gene: TRBV28; CDR3aa: ASRGLSSGTGGRLGETQY
abundance: .; j_gene: TRBJ2-5; v_gene: TRBV28; CDR3aa: PSSRMWRQEIQY
abundance: .; j_gene: TRBJ2-7; v_gene: TRBV7-9; CDR3aa: ASSPQGAGEQY
abundance: many; j_gene: TRBJ2-5; v_gene: TRBV28; CDR3aa: ASSFRDRGSWETQY
abundance: .; j_gene: TRBJ2-7; v_gene: TRBV6-5; CDR3aa: ASSYVGFYGQY
abundance: .; j_gene: TRBJ1-5; v_gene: TRBV30; CDR3aa: AWNAGNQPQH
abundance: .; j_gene: TRBJ2-3; v_gene: TRBV27; CDR3aa: ASKRSGDTQY
abundance: .; j_gene: TRBJ2-4; v_gene: TRBV20-1; CDR3aa: STRDTDRGIRKAKNIHY
abundance: .; j_gene: TRBJ2-7; v_gene: TRBV9; CDR3aa: ASSAGATYEQY
abundance: .; j_gene: TRBJ1-2; v_gene: TRBV20-1; CDR3aa: SARTPSGMGYT
abundance: medium-sized; j_gene: TRBJ2-7; v_gene: TRBV12-3/TRBV12-4; CDR3aa: ASSLYGTSALEQY
abundance: many; j_gene: TRBJ2-2; v_gene: TRBV28; CDR3aa: ASRTTSGRANTGELF
abundance: .; j_gene: TRBJ1-2; v_gene: TRBV29-1; CDR3aa: SVEDQGGADGYT
abundance: .; j_gene: TRBJ1-5; v_gene: TRBV6-6; CDR3aa: ASSDPGQGNQPQH
abundance: .; j_gene: TRBJ2-7; v_gene: TRBV6-5; CDR3aa: ASSYSMPDIPYEQY
abundance: .; j_gene: TRBJ2-2; v_gene: TRBV4-1; CDR3aa: ASSQAMSDIGELF
abundance: .; j_gene: TRBJ2-7; v_gene: TRBV10-3; CDR3aa: ANSESEQEQY
abundance: medium-sized; j_gene: TRBJ2-4; v_gene: TRBV12-3/TRBV12-4; CDR3aa: ASSFGRRDIQY
abundance: .; j_gene: TRBJ2-7; v_gene: TRBV6-5; CDR3aa: ASSFTWSGSAYEQY
abundance: many; j_gene: TRBJ1-1; v_gene: TRBV5-1; CDR3aa: ASSLEGAEAF
abundance: .; j_gene: TRBJ1-2; v_gene: TRBV28; CDR3aa: ASSLGQVYGYI
abundance: many; j_gene: TRBJ1-6; v_gene: TRBV28; CDR3aa: ASSSVGNSPLH
abundance: few; j_gene: TRBJ2-5; v_gene: TRBV10-3; CDR3aa: AISESTEETQY
abundance: .; j_gene: TRBJ2-5; v_gene: TRBV5-5; CDR3aa: ASSDGCEIRETQY
abundance: .; j_gene: TRBJ1-1; v_gene: TRBV14; CDR3aa: VSSQLGGAGTEAF
abundance: many; j_gene: TRBJ2-2; v_gene: TRBV28; CDR3aa: ASSLGLAGGYTGELF
abundance: .; j_gene: TRBJ1-1; v_gene: TRBV12-3/TRBV12-4; CDR3aa: ASSFAPRGEAF
abundance: .; j_gene: TRBJ2-1; v_gene: TRBV12-3/TRBV12-4; CDR3aa: ASSRQGYEQF
abundance: .; j_gene: TRBJ2-7; v_gene: TRBV28; CDR3aa: ASSPTLGTNGYDQY
abundance: many; j_gene: TRBJ2-7; v_gene: TRBV28; CDR3aa: ASSFAGESYEQY
abundance: .; j_gene: TRBJ1-1; v_gene: TRBV7-9; CDR3aa: ASSFRREKSEAF
abundance: .; j_gene: TRBJ2-1; v_gene: TRBV11-2; CDR3aa: TSRMPWNKQF